The 32 T cell receptor beta chains below come from one sample, sequenced in a study of CD8 T cells in ankylosing spondylitis. Study-wide points: A motif in TCR beta, a set of under ten highly homologous variants, appeared characteristic of ankylosing spondylitis blood.

TCRdb fed the 5' RACE reads into MiXCR, producing one record per CDR3 protein. The profile shows 350,000 to 550,000 distinct CDR3 sequences, around 26% of them singletons. Antigens of these TCRs are unknown. The material sequenced was blood, either unsorted or a sorted T cell fraction (not recorded which). The receptors shown here come from a male donor with ankylosing spondylitis.

This chain uses TRBV7-9 with TRBJ2-5; perhaps TRBD2 as D (5 bases). From germline, CDR1 is SEHNR and CDR2 FQNEAQ (reference sequence). The CDR3 loop spans 14 amino acids. Trimming took off 7 bases at V and 5 bases at J, with 17 bases between the two ends. This CDR3 is CASTPTWGVETQYF. CDR3 in DNA: TGTGCCAGCACCCCGACGTGGGGAGTGGAGACCCAGTACTTC. The complete variable domain, with remaining parts taken from reference TRBV7-9 and TRBJ2-5, reads DTGVSQNPRHKITKRGQNVTFRCDPISEHNRLYWYRQTLGQGPEFLTYFQNEAQLEKSRLLSDRFSAERPKGSFSTLEIQRTEQGDSAMYLCASTPTWGVETQYFGPGTRLLVL.

This clonotype was observed a handful of times. J is TRBJ1-4 and V is TRBV29-1; D is unclear. This CDR3 spans 13 amino acids. V lost 5 bases and J lost 3, with 10 bases in between. Looked up from germline, CDR1 is SQVTM and CDR2 is ANQGSEA. CDR3 in amino acids: CSVKPVANEKLFF. In DNA, the CDR3 is TGCAGCGTTAAGCCAGTCGCTAATGAAAAACTGTTTTTT.

This clonotype has ten or more counts. The V gene is TRBV18, the J gene TRBJ2-5; no clear D gene. Trimming removed 5 bases from V and 0 bases from J, with 4 bases in between. The CDR3 length is 12 residues. From germline, CDR1 is KGHSH and CDR2 LQKENI. CDR3 sequence: CASSSYQETQYF. CDR3 coding DNA: TGTGCCAGCTCATCGTACCAAGAGACCCAGTACTTC.

This clonotype was recorded a few times. The rearrangement uses TRBV20-1 and TRBJ1-1; 9 nucleotides line up with TRBD1. The V gene's germline CDR1 is DFQATT and CDR2 SNEGSKA (reference sequence). The junction had 3 bases not matched to a gene; V was cut back by 3 bases and J by 1 base. This CDR3 has 14 amino acids. The CDR3 sequence: CSARGTGRNTEAFF. CDR3 in DNA: TGCAGTGCTAGGGGGACAGGGAGGAACACTGAAGCTTTCTTT.

The chain employs TRBV12-3 or TRBV12-4 and TRBJ2-7; 8 bases line up with TRBD1. This CDR3 comprises 15 residues. With V trimmed by 10 bases and J by 6 bases, 17 bases remained unmatched. In DNA, the CDR3 is TGTGCCACCACAAGCACCCTGGCAGGGGGCGGCGAGCAGTACTTC. Translated, it gives CATTSTLAGGGEQYF.

This clonotype came up a few times. The chain recombines TRBV20-1 with TRBJ2-5; TRBD2 aligns across 8 bases. This CDR3 has 14 residues. Germline assignment: CDR1 DFQATT and CDR2 SNEGSKA (reference sequence). The ends lost 6 bases at V and 0 bases at J; junction bases unmatched: 6. Written as DNA, the CDR3 is TGCAGTGCCGTTTTTAGCGGGAACCAAGAGACCCAGTACTTC. Translated: CSAVFSGNQETQYF.

This clonotype has more than one count but fewer than ten. The CDR3 DNA sequence: TGCAGTGCTAGATCTGACAGGGGGGATGGCTACACCTTC. The encoded protein is CSARSDRGDGYTF. This chain connects TRBV20-1 to TRBJ1-2, with TRBD1 identical over 9 bases. The CDR3 length is 13 residues. CDR1 and CDR2 from the germline V gene are DFQATT and SNEGSKA (reference sequence). The V segment lost 2 bases and the J segment 6 bases; nucleotides outside the gene matches: 4.

This rearrangement joins TRBV4-2 to TRBJ2-7; 12 bases agree with TRBD2. The CDR3 runs to 15 residues. Per germline, CDR1 LGHNA and CDR2 YNFKEQ. Trimming removed 3 bases from V and 4 bases from J; junction bases left unmatched: 4. CDR3 in DNA: TGTGCCAGCAGCCATCCCGGACTAGCGGGATACGAGCAGTACTTC. It specifies CASSHPGLAGYEQYF.

The J gene is TRBJ1-2, the V gene TRBV7-2, with D hard to call. The CDR3 spans 16 residues. The germline V gene has CDR1 SGHTA and CDR2 FQGNSA. V shed 1 base and J shed 0 bases, with 12 bases lying between them. The CDR3 nucleotides are TGTGCCAGCAGCTTAGTGTATTCTGAGTCTAACTATGGCTACACCTTC. This gives the protein CASSLVYSESNYGYTF.

The sample holds a few counts of this clonotype. The chain uses TRBV12-3 or TRBV12-4 and TRBJ1-2; 10 bases match TRBD1. J lost 4 bases, V lost 6 bases, and 8 bases had no gene match. This CDR3 has 15 amino acids. In nucleotides, the CDR3 is TGTGCCAGCAGGTCCGGGACAGGGGAGGCCTATGGCTACACCTTC. Its translation: CASRSGTGEAYGYTF.

This chain uses TRBV7-2 with TRBJ1-1; tentatively, D is TRBD1 (6 bases). This CDR3 region has 14 residues. V shed 4 bases and J shed 1 base, with 10 bases lying between them. Per germline, CDR1 SGHTA and CDR2 FQGNSA. The CDR3 nucleotides are TGTGCCAGCAGCTGGGACACTCAGAACACTGAAGCTTTCTTT. This codes for CASSWDTQNTEAFF.

V usage is TRBV10-3 and J usage is TRBJ1-1; D unclear. This CDR3 is built from 15 residues. The V gene lost 0 bases and the J gene lost 0 bases, with 8 bases spanning the gap. Germline V gene sequence: CDR1 ENHRY, CDR2 SYGVKD. This CDR3 reads CAISESLSLNTEAFF. The CDR3 bases are TGTGCCATCAGTGAGTCTCTGTCCCTGAACACTGAAGCTTTCTTT.

Only a few counts were recorded for this clonotype. The genes are TRBV10-3 and TRBJ1-3; TRBD1 matches 9 bases. Germline V CDR1 and CDR2: ENHRY, SYGVKD. V was clipped by 10 bases and J by 0 bases; unmatched bases: 4. The CDR3 loop spans 14 amino acids. The CDR3 nucleotides read TGTGCCACCACAGGGGGCAGCTCTGGAAACACCATATATTTT. Protein sequence: CATTGGSSGNTIYF.

In this sample, this clonotype turned up a few times. V usage is TRBV3-1 and J usage is TRBJ2-1; D gene ambiguous. The CDR3 runs to 14 residues. V lost 1 base to trimming and J lost 6 bases, with 10 bases between them. Germline V gene data show CDR1 as LGHDT and CDR2 as YNNKEL (reference sequence). The DNA for the CDR3 is TGTGCCAGCAGCCAAGTTGCTATTGGCAATGAGCAGTTCTTC. Translating it yields CASSQVAIGNEQFF.

This chain connects TRBV25-1 to TRBJ1-1; D gene unclear. CDR3 length: 15 residues. Trimming stripped 2 bases from V and 0 bases from J, with 10 bases between. Germline-derived CDR1 and CDR2 are MGHDK and SYGVNS. CDR3 coding DNA: TGTGCCAGCAGTGAACCGTCAGGTGTGAACACTGAAGCTTTCTTT. It is translated as CASSEPSGVNTEAFF.

This clonotype has just a few counts. The chain is built from TRBV20-1 and TRBJ1-2; D call uncertain. Per the germline V gene, CDR1 is DFQATT and CDR2 is SNEGSKA (reference sequence). The CDR3 consists of 13 residues. Trimming took off 6 bases at V and 6 bases at J, with 17 bases between the two ends. In DNA form, the CDR3 reads TGCAGTGCCCCGCGGGATGTGCTACATGGCTACACCTTC. It codes for CSAPRDVLHGYTF.

This clonotype was picked up a small number of times. The gene calls are TRBV5-1 and TRBJ1-2; D not certain. The CDR3 is 13 residues long. The V and J ends lost 2 bases and 4 bases respectively, with 9 bases between them. CDR1 and CDR2 (germline): SGHRS, YFSETQ. The CDR3 spells CASSLTSGYGYTF. For the CDR3, the DNA is TGCGCCAGCAGCTTAACCTCCGGCTATGGCTACACCTTC. Full variable domain (remainder filled in from reference TRBV5-1 and TRBJ1-2): KAGVTQTPRYLIKTRGQQVTLSCSPISGHRSVSWYQQTPGQGLQFLFEYFSETQRNKGNFPGRFSGRQFSNSRSEMNVSTLELGDSALYLCASSLTSGYGYTFGSGTRLTVV.

This chain connects TRBV6-2 or TRBV6-3 to TRBJ2-7, with TRBD1 as a possible D gene (6 bases). CDR3 size: 13 residues. Germline V gives CDR1 MNHEY, CDR2 SVGEGT. V lost 6 bases, J lost 2 bases, and 11 bases lay in between. The CDR3 region is CASRDGQTYEQYV. CDR3 DNA sequence: TGTGCCAGCAGGGACGGACAGACCTACGAGCAGTACGTC.

In its sample, this clonotype was seen a few times. The rearrangement uses TRBV24-1 and TRBJ1-5; perhaps TRBD1 as D (6 bases). CDR1 KGHDR and CDR2 SFDVKD come from the germline V gene. CDR3 size: 14 residues. Trimming shortened V by 3 bases and J by 4 bases, and 9 bases separated the two germline ends. The CDR3 spells CATSDKQGNQPQHF. The CDR3 region has the DNA TGTGCCACCAGTGATAAACAGGGAAATCAGCCCCAGCATTTT.

This clonotype was seen more than once but under ten times. This rearrangement joins TRBV11-2 to TRBJ1-4; the match to TRBD1 covers 9 bases. The germline V gene encodes CDR1 SGHAT and CDR2 FQNNGV. This CDR3 has 15 amino acids. The J segment lost 9 bases and the V segment lost 4 bases, leaving 9 bases of the junction unmatched. The CDR3 nucleotides read TGTGCCAGCAGCTGGGGGACAGGGTTCGGTAAAAAACTGTTTTTT. Its protein product is CASSWGTGFGKKLFF.

This clonotype was recorded a few times. The chain uses TRBV11-2 and TRBJ1-2, with 10 bases lining up with TRBD1. Germline CDR1 reads SGHAT; CDR2 reads FQNNGV. CDR3 length: 13 amino acids. V lost 4 bases and J lost 6; bases outside the gene matches: 2. The CDR3 bases are TGTGCCAGCAGCTCTGGGACAGGGGATGGCTACACCTTC. It translates to CASSSGTGDGYTF.

The chain couples TRBV5-1 to TRBJ2-1; D might be TRBD2 (5 bases). Germline V gene data show CDR1 as SGHRS and CDR2 as YFSETQ. This CDR3 has 16 residues. The germline V and J ends were trimmed by 0 bases and 3 bases, with 13 bases remaining between them. The CDR3 loop reads CASSLDPSSVYNEQFF. In DNA form, the CDR3 reads TGCGCCAGCAGCTTGGATCCTAGCTCGGTCTACAATGAGCAGTTCTTC.

This chain links TRBV7-2 with TRBJ1-5; D is undetermined. Germline values: CDR1 SGHTA, CDR2 FQGNSA. This CDR3 has 14 residues. Trimming pared 5 bases from V and 3 bases from J, leaving 11 bases between. CDR3 amino acids: CASSRPGYNQPQHF. The CDR3 nucleotides read TGTGCCAGCAGCCGACCAGGCTACAATCAGCCCCAGCATTTT.

The chain has TRBV5-8 and TRBJ2-3; tentatively, D is TRBD2 (5 bases). The CDR3 extends over 15 amino acids. Germline V gene lookup returns CDR1 SGHTS and CDR2 YDEGEE. V lost 1 base, J lost 1 base, and 10 bases lay in between. CDR3: CASSLNGLRTDTQYF. The CDR3 DNA sequence: TGTGCCAGCAGCTTGAACGGACTTCGCACAGATACGCAGTATTTT.

This CDR3 reads CASSLYGGADTEAFF. Written as DNA, the CDR3 is TGTGCCAGCAGCTTGTACGGGGGCGCGGACACTGAAGCTTTCTTT. This chain uses TRBV5-6 with TRBJ1-1; D perhaps matches TRBD1 (6 bases). Trimming stripped 1 base from V and 3 bases from J, with 13 bases between. This CDR3 contains 15 residues. The germline V gene has CDR1 SGHDT and CDR2 YYEEEE.

J is TRBJ2-5 and V is TRBV30; D not resolved. This CDR3 is 11 amino acids long. Germline V CDR1 and CDR2: GTSNPN, SVGIG (reference sequence). V was cut by 5 bases and J by 4 bases, with 8 bases left in between. The CDR3 bases are TGTGCCTGGGCTTTGGGAGAGACCCAGTACTTC. This codes for CAWALGETQYF.

CDR3 nucleotide sequence: TGTGCCAGTAGTGCCCCGACAGGGGAGGACAATCAGCCCCAGCATTTT. Amino acid sequence: CASSAPTGEDNQPQHF. The chain is built from TRBV19 and TRBJ1-5, with 8 bases lining up with TRBD1. The CDR3 runs to 16 residues. Germline loops: CDR1 LNHDA, CDR2 SQIVND (reference sequence). Unmatched junction bases numbered 9, after V lost 5 bases and J lost 3 bases.

V gene TRBV3-1 combines with J gene TRBJ2-7; TRBD1 aligns across 10 bases. The CDR3 has 14 amino acids. Germline CDR1 and CDR2: LGHDT and YNNKEL (reference sequence). With V trimmed by 1 base and J by 6 bases, 3 bases remained unmatched. DNA of the CDR3: TGTGCCAGCAGCCAAGGGGACAGGGGAGGCGAGCAGTACTTC. Translation: CASSQGDRGGEQYF.

This rearrangement joins TRBV20-1 to TRBJ2-2; D not resolved. Germline CDR1 DFQATT, CDR2 SNEGSKA (reference sequence). V lost 5 bases and J lost 3, with 10 bases in between. This CDR3 region has 13 residues. The CDR3, as DNA: TGCAGTGCTGTCAGGACCCACACCGGGGAGCTGTTTTTT. It yields the protein CSAVRTHTGELFF.

The rearrangement uses TRBV24-1 and TRBJ2-5; 7 bases fit TRBD2. With V trimmed by 12 bases and J by 4 bases, 4 bases remained unmatched. In germline, CDR1 is KGHDR, CDR2 SFDVKD. This CDR3 has 11 residues. CDR3 in amino acids: CAAGRRETQYF. CDR3 bases: TGTGCCGCCGGGAGGCGAGAGACCCAGTACTTC.

The gene calls are TRBV5-1 and TRBJ2-5, with 11 nucleotides matching TRBD2. V was clipped by 5 bases and J by 1 base; unmatched bases: 7. Germline V gives CDR1 SGHRS, CDR2 YFSETQ. The CDR3 length is 16 residues. In DNA form, the CDR3 reads TGCGCCAGCAGTCGCGGGACTAGCGGAACCCAAGAGACCCAGTACTTC. Protein: CASSRGTSGTQETQYF.

In its sample, this clonotype was seen a few times. The rearrangement joins TRBV7-9 to TRBJ2-7; 8 bases fit TRBD2. This CDR3 contains 15 residues. The germline V gene encodes CDR1 SEHNR and CDR2 FQNEAQ (reference sequence). The V and J ends lost 5 bases and 8 bases, in that order; junction bases with no gene match: 14. The CDR3 loop is CASSPEGGGRAQQYF. CDR3 sequence (DNA): TGTGCCAGCAGCCCGGAAGGCGGGGGGAGAGCCCAGCAGTACTTC.